A single sample gave rise to the 29 T cell receptor beta chains below, sequenced in a study of CD8 T cells in Susac syndrome. Random hexamers primed reverse transcription of about 0.45 to 1 ug RNA. TCRdb analysed the immunoSEQ multiplex PCR reads with MiXCR anew, one entry per CDR3 protein. The sample lists 250,000 to 300,000 distinct CDR3 sequences, 70% to 90% occurring once. What was sequenced was CD8+ T cells from PBMCs. The receptor source for this set is a human donor with multiple sclerosis.

This chain connects TRBV7-2 to TRBJ2-7; 9 bases agree with TRBD1. CDR1 SGHTA and CDR2 FQGNSA come from the germline V gene. The CDR3 sequence is 15 residues long. The J segment lost 1 base and the V segment lost 1 base, leaving 2 bases of the junction unmatched. CDR3 loop: CASSLVGQGSYEQYF. The CDR3 DNA is TGTGCCAGCAGCTTAGTAGGACAGGGGTCCTACGAGCAGTACTTC.

V and J are TRBV5-6 and TRBJ2-7; D may correspond to TRBD1 or TRBD2 (5 bases each). The CDR3 runs to 12 residues. Trimming removed 3 bases at V and 5 bases at J, with 9 bases between. The germline V gene encodes CDR1 SGHDT and CDR2 YYEEEE. Here the CDR3 DNA reads TGTGCCAGCAGCTGGGGGTCCCACGAGCAGTACTTC. It specifies CASSWGSHEQYF.

V is TRBV5-6 and J is TRBJ2-1; D is ambiguous. The CDR3 is 13 amino acids. Germline CDR1 SGHDT, CDR2 YYEEEE. Trimming stripped 4 bases from V and 4 bases from J, with 9 bases between. The DNA for the CDR3 is TGTGCCAGCAGCCAAACGGAGTACAATGAGCAGTTCTTC. Residues: CASSQTEYNEQFF.

The chain uses TRBV2 and TRBJ1-5; a weak D match, TRBD1 (6 bases). Deletions cut 2 bases from V and 2 bases from J, with 10 bases between. Germline V gene data show CDR1 as SNHLY and CDR2 as FYNNEI. The CDR3 length is 15 residues. As DNA, the CDR3 is TGTGCCAGCAGTGAATGGGCAGGGGGCAATCAGCCCCAGCATTTT. Residues: CASSEWAGGNQPQHF.

V is TRBV4-2 and J is TRBJ2-1; 9 positions match TRBD2. V lost 1 base to trimming and J lost 3 bases; unmatched junction nucleotides: 4. The germline CDR1 and CDR2 sequences are LGHNA and YNFKEQ. The CDR3 length is 16 residues. In nucleotides, the CDR3 is TGTGCCAGCAGCCAAGGACTAGCGGTCTACTACAATGAGCAGTTCTTC. Translation gives CASSQGLAVYYNEQFF.

The chain uses TRBV12-3 or TRBV12-4 and TRBJ2-7; no clear D. CDR3 length: 13 residues. V gave up 5 bases and J gave up 2 bases, with 10 bases separating them. CDR3 protein: CASSADVPYEQYF. CDR3 bases: TGTGCCAGCAGTGCGGACGTCCCCTACGAGCAGTACTTC.

The gene calls are TRBV11-2 and TRBJ2-1, with 11 bases lining up with TRBD2. The germline V gene encodes CDR1 SGHAT and CDR2 FQNNGV. This CDR3 is built from 15 residues. J gave up 6 bases and V 5 bases, and 6 bases lay outside the gene matches. Here the CDR3 DNA reads TGTGCCAGCAGCGGGGGACTAGCGGCGGTCAATGAGCAGTTCTTC. Its translation: CASSGGLAAVNEQFF.

The sample holds one count of this clonotype. V is TRBV6-4 and J is TRBJ2-2; TRBD2 aligns across 7 bases. Trimming cost V 1 base and J 0 bases; bases outside gene matches: 5. Germline V gene lookup returns CDR1 MRHNA and CDR2 SNTAGT. The CDR3 is 17 amino acids. CDR3 protein: CASSDWSGGSNTGELFF. In DNA form, the CDR3 reads TGTGCCAGCAGTGACTGGTCGGGAGGTTCGAACACCGGGGAGCTGTTTTTT.

In this sample, this clonotype turned up once. The gene calls are TRBV4-2 and TRBJ2-3; D may be TRBD1 or TRBD2 (6 bases each). Germline CDR1 is LGHNA and CDR2 is YNFKEQ. Trimming stripped 0 bases from V and 6 bases from J, with 13 bases between. CDR3 length equals 15 residues. CDR3 loop: CASSQDQGGPDTQYF. CDR3 nucleotide sequence: TGTGCCAGCAGCCAAGATCAAGGGGGGCCGGATACGCAGTATTTT.

The chain uses TRBV7-2 and TRBJ2-7, with TRBD2 identical over 9 bases. The V gene's germline CDR1 is SGHTA and CDR2 FQGNSA. The length of the CDR3 is 17 residues. The trim removed 1 base at V and 2 bases at J, leaving 9 bases unmatched. This CDR3 reads CASSLEGWREGTYEQYF. CDR3 DNA sequence: TGTGCCAGCAGCTTAGAGGGGTGGCGGGAGGGGACCTACGAGCAGTACTTC.

The chain is built from TRBV7-9 and TRBJ1-6; D unresolved. Per germline, CDR1 SEHNR and CDR2 FQNEAQ (reference sequence). The CDR3 length is 13 residues. V was clipped by 1 base and J by 8 bases, with 6 bases between them. As DNA, the CDR3 is TGTGCCAGCAGCTTAGAAGTGGATTCACCCCTCCACTTT. Its protein product is CASSLEVDSPLHF. Variable domain in full (rest from reference TRBV7-9 and TRBJ1-6): DTGVSQNPRHKITKRGQNVTFRCDPISEHNRLYWYRQTLGQGPEFLTYFQNEAQLEKSRLLSDRFSAERPKGSFSTLEIQRTEQGDSAMYLCASSLEVDSPLHFGNGTRLTVT.

Only one count was recorded for this clonotype. The chain links TRBV20-1 to TRBJ2-4, with D possibly being TRBD1 (5 bases). The ends were cut back, 5 bases at V and 0 bases at J, with 11 bases in the middle. The length of the CDR3 is 14 residues. Germline assignment: CDR1 DFQATT and CDR2 SNEGSKA (reference sequence). CDR3 amino acids: CSADRHLAKNIQYF. The CDR3 bases are TGCAGTGCTGACAGACATCTAGCCAAAAACATTCAGTACTTC.

The genes are TRBV7-9 and TRBJ2-2; D is ambiguous. Trimming removed 4 bases at V and 8 bases at J, with 8 bases between. CDR1 is SEHNR, CDR2 FQNEAQ, per germline (reference sequence). The CDR3 extends over 12 amino acids. The CDR3 protein is CASSSFGGELFF. The CDR3 DNA sequence: TGTGCCAGCAGCTCGTTCGGGGGGGAGCTGTTTTTT.

This chain's CDR3 is CASSGGTVADYGYTF. CDR3 bases: TGTGCCAGCAGTGGAGGGACAGTCGCTGACTATGGCTACACCTTC. The chain combines TRBV2 with TRBJ1-2; TRBD1 matches 7 bases. The CDR3 covers 15 residues. Trimming at V came to 4 bases and at J to 3 bases, leaving 8 bases not matched to a gene. The germline gives CDR1 SNHLY, CDR2 FYNNEI.

The chain carries TRBV6-6 and TRBJ2-7, with TRBD1 as a possible D gene (6 bases). This CDR3 has 11 residues. V was pared by 6 bases and J by 5 bases, with 8 bases between. CDR1 and CDR2 (germline): MNHNY, SVGAGI (reference sequence). The CDR3 bases are TGTGCCAGCAGCCACAGGGACGAGCAGTACTTC. Translation: CASSHRDEQYF.

The CDR3 DNA reads as TGTGCCAGCACTCCATCGTGGCTAGCGGGGGCCTCCCAAGAGACCCAGTACTTC. Its protein product is CASTPSWLAGASQETQYF. The chain has TRBV25-1 and TRBJ2-5, with 10 bases fitting TRBD2. V gave up 7 bases and J gave up 1 base; unmatched junction bases: 15. The CDR3 extends over 18 amino acids. CDR1 MGHDK and CDR2 SYGVNS come from the germline V gene.

The chain uses TRBV14 and TRBJ2-3, with unresolved D. The CDR3 runs to 12 residues. The germline V and J ends were trimmed by 5 bases and 6 bases, with 9 bases remaining between them. Per the germline V gene, CDR1 is SGHDN and CDR2 is FVKESK. CDR3: CASSLVFDTQYF. CDR3 nucleotides: TGTGCCAGCAGCTTGGTATTTGATACGCAGTATTTT.

J is TRBJ2-3 and V is TRBV7-9; D not resolved. V was shortened by 1 base and J by 2 bases, with 13 bases between the two germline ends. This CDR3 spans 16 amino acids. The germline CDR1 and CDR2 sequences are SEHNR and FQNEAQ (reference sequence). The CDR3 coding sequence is TGTGCCAGCAGCTTAGGACTCACCCTCGTCACAGATACGCAGTATTTT. This encodes CASSLGLTLVTDTQYF.

The V gene is TRBV7-6, the J gene TRBJ2-5, with 10 bases matching TRBD2. V lost 7 bases to trimming and J lost 5 bases; unmatched junction nucleotides: 7. Germline assignment: CDR1 SGHVS and CDR2 FNYEAQ. CDR3 length equals 14 residues. The CDR3 loop reads CASTEAGGRETQYF. For the CDR3, the DNA is TGTGCCAGCACCGAAGCGGGGGGGCGGGAGACCCAGTACTTC.

The CDR3 coding sequence is TGTGCCAGCAGTTACCTTGACGTTACGAACACCGGGGAGCTGTTTTTT. Amino acid sequence: CASSYLDVTNTGELFF. The chain combines TRBV6-5 with TRBJ2-2; D is unresolved. V lost 2 bases, J lost 0 bases, and 10 bases lay in between. CDR1 and CDR2 from the germline V gene are MNHEY and SVGAGI. The CDR3 spans 16 residues.

The chain has TRBV29-1 and TRBJ2-1; the match to TRBD2 covers 8 bases. The CDR3 is made up of 14 amino acids. The trim removed 2 bases at V and 3 bases at J, leaving 3 bases unmatched. Per the germline V gene, CDR1 is SQVTM and CDR2 is ANQGSEA. CDR3 sequence reads: CSVEYSGDYNEQFF. CDR3 DNA sequence: TGCAGCGTTGAATATAGCGGGGACTACAATGAGCAGTTCTTC.

In DNA, the CDR3 is TGTGCCAGCAGTTCAGGGTTGGTAAAATTTTACGAGCAGTACTTC. Its translation: CASSSGLVKFYEQYF. The chain recombines TRBV7-9 with TRBJ2-7, with D possibly matching TRBD1 (5 bases). Germline CDR1 SEHNR, CDR2 FQNEAQ (reference sequence). V was cut by 6 bases and J by 4 bases, with 19 bases left in between. The CDR3 is made up of 15 amino acids.

This chain links TRBV5-1 with TRBJ2-5; TRBD2 aligns across 8 bases. V was clipped by 4 bases and J by 2 bases; unmatched bases: 10. Germline CDR1 SGHRS, CDR2 YFSETQ. CDR3 length: 16 residues. The CDR3 bases are TGCGCCAGCAGCCGAGGCCGGGAGGGGATACAAGAGACCCAGTACTTC. Amino acid sequence: CASSRGREGIQETQYF.

The chain uses TRBV5-1 and TRBJ2-5; 7 bases are shared with TRBD2. Germline V gives CDR1 SGHRS, CDR2 YFSETQ. Trimming at V came to 0 bases and at J to 2 bases, leaving 4 bases not matched to a gene. This CDR3 comprises 15 residues. The CDR3 sequence is CASSLVPSGQETQYF. CDR3 bases: TGCGCCAGCAGCTTGGTCCCTAGCGGACAAGAGACCCAGTACTTC.

This clonotype appeared a single time. V gene TRBV5-4 combines with J gene TRBJ2-1, with TRBD1 matching over 12 bases. Germline V CDR1 and CDR2: SGHNT, YYREEE (reference sequence). The trim removed 4 bases at V and 7 bases at J, leaving 12 bases unmatched. The CDR3 covers 17 residues. The CDR3 DNA reads as TGTGCCAGCAGCGTCGGGACAGGGGGCTTCGGTTTGAATGAGCAGTTCTTC. It codes for CASSVGTGGFGLNEQFF.

The chain employs TRBV5-4 and TRBJ2-1; D is ambiguous. CDR1 is SGHNT and CDR2 is YYREEE in the germline V gene (reference sequence). V was pared by 0 bases and J by 9 bases, with 10 bases between. The CDR3 extends over 13 amino acids. DNA of the CDR3: TGTGCCAGCAGCTTGGCCGGCCAGGTTGAGCAGTTCTTC. This encodes CASSLAGQVEQFF.

This clonotype was recorded a few times. The chain is built from TRBV7-2 and TRBJ2-7; D gene uncertain. Trimming cost V 4 bases and J 6 bases, with 7 bases left between them. The CDR3 runs 11 residues. Germline V gene data show CDR1 as SGHTA and CDR2 as FQGNSA. CDR3 region: CASSSYPEQYF. For the CDR3, the DNA is TGTGCCAGCAGCTCCTACCCCGAGCAGTACTTC.

The chain uses TRBV25-1 and TRBJ2-7, with 10 bases aligning to TRBD1. After removal of 7 bases from V and 2 bases from J, the junction contained 5 bases not matched to a gene. From germline, CDR1 is MGHDK and CDR2 SYGVNS. The CDR3 runs to 14 residues. The CDR3 nucleotides are TGTGCCAGCAATCCCGGGACAGGGGCCTACGAGCAGTACTTC. Translated: CASNPGTGAYEQYF.

The V call is TRBV7-8, the J call TRBJ2-1; 12 bases are shared with TRBD2. This CDR3 is 17 amino acids long. With V trimmed by 1 base and J by 2 bases, 3 bases remained unmatched. CDR1 and CDR2 from the germline V gene are SGHVS and FQNEAQ. This CDR3 reads CASSLGSSGRAYNEQFF. In DNA form, the CDR3 reads TGTGCCAGCAGCTTAGGCTCTAGCGGGAGGGCCTACAATGAGCAGTTCTTC.